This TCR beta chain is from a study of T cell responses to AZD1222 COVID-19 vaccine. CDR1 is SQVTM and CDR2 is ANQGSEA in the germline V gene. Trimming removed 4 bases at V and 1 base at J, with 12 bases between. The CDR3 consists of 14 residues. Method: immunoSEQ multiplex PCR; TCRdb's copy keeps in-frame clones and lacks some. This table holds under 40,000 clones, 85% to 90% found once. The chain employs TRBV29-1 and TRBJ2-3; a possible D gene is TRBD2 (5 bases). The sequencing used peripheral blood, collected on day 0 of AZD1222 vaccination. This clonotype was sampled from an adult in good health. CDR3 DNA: TGCAGCGTTGTAGAGGGAATAGGCACAGATACGCAGTATTTT. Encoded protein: CSVVEGIGTDTQYF.